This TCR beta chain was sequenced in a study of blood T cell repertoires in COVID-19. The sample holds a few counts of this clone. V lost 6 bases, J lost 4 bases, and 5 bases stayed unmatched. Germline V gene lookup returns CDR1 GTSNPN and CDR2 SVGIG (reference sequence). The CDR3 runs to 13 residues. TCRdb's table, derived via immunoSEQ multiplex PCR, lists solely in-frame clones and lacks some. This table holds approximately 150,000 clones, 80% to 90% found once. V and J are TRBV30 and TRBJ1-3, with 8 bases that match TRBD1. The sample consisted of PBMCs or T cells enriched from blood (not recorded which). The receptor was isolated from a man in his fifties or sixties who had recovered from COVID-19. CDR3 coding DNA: TGTGCCTGCTTCAGGGGGCCAGGAAACACCATATATTTT. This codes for CACFRGPGNTIYF.